Below, 6 T cell receptor beta chains from the same sample are listed, as sequenced in a study of blood T cell repertoires in COVID-19. Profiling relied on immunoSEQ multiplex PCR, and the TCRdb table lists in-frame clones only, not all of them. Of 100,000 to 150,000 clones detected, roughly 80% appear once; the ten largest clones hold about 18%. The source material was peripheral blood. All receptors come from a woman aged 80 or over with acute or convalescent COVID-19.

This chain uses TRBV5-8 with TRBJ1-2; TRBD1 matches at 7 bases. The junction had 10 bases not matched to a gene; V was cut back by 4 bases and J by 4 bases. CDR3 length: 15 amino acids. Germline values: CDR1 SGHTS, CDR2 YDEGEE. The CDR3, as DNA: TGTGCCAGCAGCGCCGGGACAGTCGTAGCCTATGGCTACACCTTC. This sequence encodes CASSAGTVVAYGYTF.

V is TRBV6-5 and J is TRBJ1-2, with 7 bases matching TRBD1. The germline gives CDR1 MNHEY, CDR2 SVGAGI. V lost 0 bases, J lost 6 bases, and 4 bases stayed unmatched. This CDR3 is built from 14 residues. The CDR3 region has the DNA TGTGCCAGCAGTTACTCGAGAGGGGGCGATGGCTACACCTTC. This translates into CASSYSRGGDGYTF.

The V and J genes are TRBV7-9 and TRBJ1-5; no firm D call. The CDR3 has 12 residues. Germline V gives CDR1 SEHNR, CDR2 FQNEAQ (reference sequence). Trimming cost V 0 bases and J 9 bases, with 6 bases left between them. CDR3 coding DNA: TGTGCCAGCAGCTTAGCGCGGGGGCCCCAGCATTTT. Amino acids: CASSLARGPQHF.

This chain links TRBV2 with TRBJ1-2; 8 positions agree with TRBD1. This CDR3 spans 14 amino acids. With 7 bases clipped from V and 0 bases from J, the junction kept 4 bases outside the gene matches. The germline gives CDR1 SNHLY, CDR2 FYNNEI. CDR3 in DNA: TGTGCCAGCACAGAGACAGGGGCTAACTATGGCTACACCTTC. It specifies CASTETGANYGYTF. The full variable domain, with the rest looked up from reference TRBV2 and TRBJ1-2, is EPEVTQTPSHQVTQMGQEVILRCVPISNHLYFYWYRQILGQKVEFLVSFYNNEISEKSEIFDDQFSVERPDGSNFTLKIRSTKLEDSAMYFCASTETGANYGYTFGSGTRLTVV.

This chain uses TRBV5-6 with TRBJ1-2; D is possibly TRBD1 (6 bases). Germline loops: CDR1 SGHDT, CDR2 YYEEEE. The CDR3 is 16 residues long. The germline V and J ends were trimmed by 4 bases and 5 bases, with 21 bases remaining between them. The CDR3 is CASSPHDRRGKYGYTF. The CDR3 coding sequence is TGTGCCAGCAGCCCTCATGACAGGCGCGGAAAATATGGCTACACCTTC.

The rearrangement joins TRBV30 to TRBJ1-1; 7 bases match TRBD1. The junction had 9 bases not matched to a gene; V was cut back by 3 bases and J by 5 bases. From germline, CDR1 is GTSNPN and CDR2 SVGIG (reference sequence). The CDR3 is 14 amino acids. The CDR3 region has the DNA TGTGCCTGGAGATCACAGGGGTCGGGGACTGAAGCTTTCTTT. Translating gives CAWRSQGSGTEAFF.